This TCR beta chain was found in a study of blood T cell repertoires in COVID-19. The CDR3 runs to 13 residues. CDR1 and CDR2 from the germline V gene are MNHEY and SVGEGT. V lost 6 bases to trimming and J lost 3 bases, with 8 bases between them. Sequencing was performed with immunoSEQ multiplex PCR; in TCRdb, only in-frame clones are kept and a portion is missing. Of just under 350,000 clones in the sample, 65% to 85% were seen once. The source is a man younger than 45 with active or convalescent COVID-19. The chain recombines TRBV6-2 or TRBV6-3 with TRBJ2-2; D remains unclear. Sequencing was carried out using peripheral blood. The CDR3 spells CASSLRDTGELFF. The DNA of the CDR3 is TGTGCCAGCAGCCTACGCGACACCGGGGAGCTGTTTTTT.